The 13 T cell receptor beta chains in this list originate from one sample, sequenced in a study of T cells in Graves' hyperthyroidism and ophthalmopathy. Amplified TCR beta CDR3 regions came from RNA transcripts. In the first-round RT-PCR of the TCR CDR3, the HTBI primer set was used. One entry per CDR3 protein results from TCRdb running MiXCR on the multiplex PCR reads. The sample yields around 600,000 distinct CDR3 sequences, 15% to 19% seen once. The sample consisted of blood. The receptor source for this set is a woman in her thirties with Graves' hyperthyroidism.

The gene calls are TRBV5-1 and TRBJ2-5; no reliable D call. CDR1 and CDR2 from the germline V gene are SGHRS and YFSETQ. V was shortened by 4 bases and J by 4 bases, with 14 bases between the two germline ends. CDR3 length equals 14 residues. CDR3 loop: CASSLQPSAETQYF. Here the CDR3 DNA reads TGCGCCAGCAGCCTTCAACCTAGTGCAGAGACCCAGTACTTC.

This clonotype was seen only a few times. The rearrangement links TRBV19 to TRBJ2-7, with D possibly TRBD1 on 6 matching bases. CDR1 and CDR2 (germline): LNHDA, SQIVND (reference sequence). Trimming left V 0 bases short and J 3 bases short, with 12 bases between. The CDR3 totals 15 residues. CDR3 in DNA: TGTGCCAGTAGTATAGACCGAGGACAGCTCTACGAGCAGTACTTC. Translation gives CASSIDRGQLYEQYF.

The chain uses TRBV3-1 and TRBJ2-1; unclear D gene. The ends were cut back, 0 bases at V and 0 bases at J, with 15 bases in the middle. This CDR3 spans 18 amino acids. Germline CDR1 and CDR2: LGHDT and YNNKEL (reference sequence). Written as DNA, the CDR3 is TGTGCCAGCAGCCAAGATCTTAGACGCAAGAGCTCCTACAATGAGCAGTTCTTC. Its translation is CASSQDLRRKSSYNEQFF.

This clonotype has ten or more counts. This chain joins TRBV30 and TRBJ1-2; 12 bases map to TRBD1. The germline CDR1 and CDR2 sequences are GTSNPN and SVGIG (reference sequence). Unmatched junction bases numbered 16, after V lost 8 bases and J lost 6 bases. The CDR3 has 16 amino acids. DNA for the CDR3: TGTGCCGGACCCACCGGGACAGGGGGCGGGTATGATGGCTACACCTTC. It encodes CAGPTGTGGGYDGYTF. The full variable domain, with the rest looked up from reference TRBV30 and TRBJ1-2, is SQTIHQWPATLVQPVGSPLSLECTVEGTSNPNLYWYRQAAGRGLQLLFYSVGIGQISSEVPQNLSASRPQDRQFILSSKKLLLSDSGFYLCAGPTGTGGGYDGYTFGSGTRLTVV.

This chain connects TRBV5-5 to TRBJ1-2; D possibly corresponds to TRBD1 (5 bases). CDR1 SGHKS and CDR2 YYEKEE come from the germline V gene (reference sequence). Trimming took 4 bases from V and 2 from J, leaving 15 bases between them. The CDR3 covers 15 residues. The CDR3, as DNA: TGTGCCAGCAGCCAAGAGATATCAGGGAACTATGGCTACACCTTC. Translation: CASSQEISGNYGYTF.

This clonotype has more than one count but fewer than ten. CDR3 sequence: CASTNGNTIYF. CDR3 DNA sequence: TGTGCCAGCACTAATGGAAACACCATATATTTT. The chain carries TRBV25-1 and TRBJ1-3; D not resolved. With 7 bases removed from V and 3 bases from J, the gap between germline ends came to 4 bases. The germline V gene encodes CDR1 MGHDK and CDR2 SYGVNS. There are 11 residues in the CDR3.

This clonotype was counted ten times or more. The gene calls are TRBV28 and TRBJ2-3, with 10 bases lining up with TRBD1. CDR1 and CDR2 (germline): MDHEN, SYDVKM. This CDR3 region has 15 residues. V was clipped by 6 bases and J by 4 bases; unmatched bases: 7. DNA of the CDR3: TGTGCCAGCAGCGTCGTGACAGGGGGCGCAGATACGCAGTATTTT. This translates into CASSVVTGGADTQYF.

This clonotype has ten or more counts. V gene TRBV30 combines with J gene TRBJ1-3, with D hard to call. Trimming took off 2 bases at V and 3 bases at J, with 5 bases between the two ends. This CDR3 is built from 12 residues. Germline lookup yields CDR1 GTSNPN and CDR2 SVGIG (reference sequence). CDR3 in DNA: TGTGCCTGGAGTCAGCGTGGAAACACCATATATTTT. Translating it yields CAWSQRGNTIYF.

This chain connects TRBV10-3 to TRBJ1-2, with D perhaps TRBD1 (5 bases). There are 13 residues in the CDR3. Germline loops: CDR1 ENHRY, CDR2 SYGVKD. Trimming cost V 5 bases and J 6 bases, with 13 bases left between them. CDR3 sequence reads: CAISLQGGDGYTF. The CDR3 DNA reads TGTGCCATCAGTCTTCAGGGAGGGGATGGCTACACCTTC.

The J gene is TRBJ1-5, the V gene TRBV10-2; D call uncertain. The CDR3 spans 11 residues. The V end was cut by 3 bases, the J end by 11 bases, with 8 bases between. Germline CDR1 and CDR2: WSHSY and SAAADI. In nucleotides, the CDR3 is TGCGCCAGCAGTGAATTCGGTTCCCAGCATTTT. Amino acids: CASSEFGSQHF.

In its sample, this clonotype was seen many times. The chain carries TRBV28 and TRBJ2-1; D unresolved. V was cut by 4 bases and J by 10 bases, with 14 bases left in between. CDR3 length: 13 amino acids. From germline, CDR1 is MDHEN and CDR2 SYDVKM. The CDR3 loop is CASSYLYDREQFF. The DNA of the CDR3 is TGTGCCAGCAGTTATTTGTACGATCGGGAGCAGTTCTTC.

This clonotype was found many times. This sequence joins TRBV6-1 and TRBJ2-3; possibly TRBD1 for D (6 bases). The CDR3 is made up of 17 amino acids. Germline V gene lookup returns CDR1 MNHNS and CDR2 SASEGT. With 5 bases removed from V and 0 bases from J, the gap between germline ends came to 18 bases. DNA of the CDR3: TGTGCCAGCAGTACCCGGGACACAATAATGAGCACAGATACGCAGTATTTT. Translation gives CASSTRDTIMSTDTQYF.

This clonotype occurred many times. The rearrangement uses TRBV5-1 and TRBJ1-1; D unclear. V shed 0 bases and J shed 6 bases, with 9 bases lying between them. The CDR3 is 13 amino acids. Germline loops: CDR1 SGHRS, CDR2 YFSETQ. CDR3 nucleotide sequence: TGCGCCAGCAGCTTGGTAACTGGGGCTGAAGCTTTCTTT. It translates to CASSLVTGAEAFF.